Below are 27 T cell receptor beta chains sequenced from a single sample in a study of blood T cell repertoires in COVID-19. Some clones are missing from TCRdb's copy, which holds only in-frame ones; the method was immunoSEQ multiplex PCR. This table holds approximately 230,000 clones, approximately 88% found once. The sequencing input was peripheral blood. The receptors come from a woman aged 25 to 39 with COVID-19, enrolled during active disease.

This chain links TRBV18 with TRBJ1-6; 7 bases are a match to TRBD1. The CDR3 extends over 17 amino acids. The V segment lost 3 bases and the J segment 7 bases; nucleotides outside the gene matches: 12. From germline, CDR1 is KGHSH and CDR2 LQKENI. CDR3 residues: CASSPMAASGGNSPLHF. In nucleotides, the CDR3 is TGTGCCAGCTCACCGATGGCAGCTTCAGGGGGGAATTCACCCCTCCACTTT.

This chain uses TRBV5-1 with TRBJ1-1; D not resolved. The germline V gene encodes CDR1 SGHRS and CDR2 YFSETQ. This CDR3 has 14 amino acids. V lost 4 bases, J lost 0 bases, and 10 bases lay in between. The CDR3 sequence is CASSPMYMNTEAFF. The CDR3 nucleotides are TGCGCCAGCAGCCCTATGTATATGAACACTGAAGCTTTCTTT.

J is TRBJ1-2 and V is TRBV5-6, with D perhaps matching TRBD1 (5 bases). The CDR3 runs 17 residues. Germline V gene lookup returns CDR1 SGHDT and CDR2 YYEEEE. V was trimmed by 1 base and J by 4 bases, leaving 20 bases between them. The CDR3: CASSLRVGGDSPYGYTF. The DNA for the CDR3 is TGTGCCAGCAGCTTGAGAGTGGGAGGGGACTCCCCCTATGGCTACACCTTC.

This clone was detected once. J is TRBJ2-3 and V is TRBV9, with D perhaps matching TRBD1 (6 bases). The CDR3 extends over 16 amino acids. V shed 1 base and J shed 3 bases, with 15 bases lying between them. The V gene's germline CDR1 is SGDLS and CDR2 YYNGEE. The DNA for the CDR3 is TGTGCCAGCAGCGTACGTGGGGGCGCCGAAACAGATACGCAGTATTTT. Translated: CASSVRGGAETDTQYF.

The CDR3 reads CASSPYYRGRYEQYF. Here the CDR3 DNA reads TGTGCCAGCAGTCCTTACTACAGGGGTAGGTACGAGCAGTACTTC. The chain uses TRBV27 and TRBJ2-7; TRBD1 aligns across 7 bases. This CDR3 has 15 amino acids. V lost 5 bases, J lost 4 bases, and 11 bases stayed unmatched. The germline gives CDR1 MNHEY, CDR2 SMNVEV (reference sequence).

V is TRBV2 and J is TRBJ2-3; maybe TRBD2 (6 bases). The length of the CDR3 is 13 residues. Trimming left V 7 bases short and J 0 bases short, with 8 bases between. Germline values: CDR1 SNHLY, CDR2 FYNNEI. This CDR3 is CASTGGSTDTQYF. CDR3 DNA: TGTGCCAGCACCGGGGGTAGCACAGATACGCAGTATTTT.

The table lists this clone with a count of one. The chain has TRBV11-2 and TRBJ1-6; 10 nucleotides line up with TRBD1. Losses at the gene ends were 3 bases for V and 7 bases for J; bases not matched to a gene: 6. Germline CDR1 SGHAT, CDR2 FQNNGV. CDR3 size: 16 residues. This CDR3 is CASSFAPGQGNSPLHF. The CDR3 coding sequence is TGTGCCAGCAGCTTTGCGCCGGGACAGGGGAATTCACCCCTCCACTTT.

This chain connects TRBV10-3 to TRBJ2-7, with D possibly TRBD2 on 5 matching bases. Germline values: CDR1 ENHRY, CDR2 SYGVKD. V was trimmed by 4 bases and J by 2 bases, leaving 12 bases between them. This CDR3 region has 14 residues. Here the CDR3 DNA reads TGTGCCATCAGTGGAATAGACGGGACCTACGAGCAGTACTTC. Amino acid sequence: CAISGIDGTYEQYF.

The genes are TRBV2 and TRBJ1-1; D remains ambiguous. The CDR3 spans 14 residues. Trimming left V 4 bases short and J 3 bases short, with 12 bases between. Germline V gene lookup returns CDR1 SNHLY and CDR2 FYNNEI. The CDR3, as DNA: TGTGCCAGCAGTGTCGGACTTAGGGACACTGAAGCTTTCTTT. Translated: CASSVGLRDTEAFF.

This clone was found a few times. V usage is TRBV11-3 and J usage is TRBJ2-3; D gene unclear. The CDR3 extends over 11 amino acids. In germline, CDR1 is SGHNT, CDR2 YENEEA. The germline V and J ends were trimmed by 5 bases and 5 bases, with 5 bases remaining between them. The CDR3 spells CASSQLDTQYF. The CDR3 DNA sequence: TGTGCCAGCAGCCAGTTAGATACGCAGTATTTT.

V usage is TRBV5-5 and J usage is TRBJ1-1; D perhaps matches TRBD1 (6 bases). Germline V CDR1 and CDR2: SGHKS, YYEKEE (reference sequence). There are 14 residues in the CDR3. V was cut by 2 bases and J by 1 base, with 9 bases left in between. This CDR3 is CASSFRTANTEAFF. The CDR3 DNA follows: TGTGCCAGCAGCTTCCGGACAGCGAACACTGAAGCTTTCTTT.

The gene calls are TRBV7-8 and TRBJ1-5; weak D call: TRBD1 (5 bases). This CDR3 spans 15 amino acids. Germline V gene lookup returns CDR1 SGHVS and CDR2 FQNEAQ. Trimming shortened V by 4 bases and J by 2 bases, and 12 bases separated the two germline ends. The CDR3 DNA sequence: TGTGCCAGCAGCTCTGGGACTAGTCGCAATCAGCCCCAGCATTTT. It specifies CASSSGTSRNQPQHF.

The CDR3 loop is CASSQGQNYEQYF. CDR3 nucleotide sequence: TGCGCCAGCAGCCAAGGACAGAACTACGAGCAGTACTTC. The chain combines TRBV4-1 with TRBJ2-7, with D perhaps matching TRBD1 (5 bases). V lost 1 base, J lost 3 bases, and 7 bases lay in between. The CDR3 has 13 amino acids. In germline, CDR1 is MGHRA, CDR2 YSYEKL.

The chain combines TRBV7-2 with TRBJ2-3; D might be TRBD2 (6 bases). V lost 4 bases, J lost 0 bases, and 17 bases lay in between. The length of the CDR3 is 17 residues. Germline lookup yields CDR1 SGHTA and CDR2 FQGNSA. The CDR3 DNA is TGTGCCAGCAGCTCCCGGCGGGTGGGGACTAGCACAGATACGCAGTATTTT. Translation: CASSSRRVGTSTDTQYF.

This sequence joins TRBV27 and TRBJ1-5; D may be TRBD1 (5 bases). With 10 bases removed from V and 4 bases from J, the gap between germline ends came to 8 bases. Germline CDR1 is MNHEY and CDR2 is SMNVEV (reference sequence). The CDR3 is 11 amino acids. The CDR3 loop reads CATGGNQPQHF. The CDR3 nucleotides read TGTGCCACGGGGGGAAATCAGCCCCAGCATTTT.

The CDR3 DNA follows: TGCGCCAGCAGCTCCGGGACCGGGAGAAACATTCAGTACTTC. It translates to CASSSGTGRNIQYF. This rearrangement joins TRBV10-1 to TRBJ2-4; maybe TRBD2 (6 bases). CDR1 WNHNN and CDR2 SYGVQD come from the germline V gene (reference sequence). The CDR3 totals 14 residues. The V end lost 6 bases, the J end lost 6 bases, and 15 bases lay between the germline ends.

The CDR3 region has the DNA TGTGCCAGCAGCGTAACCGGGATAAGGGGGGAAAAACTGTTTTTT. It translates to CASSVTGIRGEKLFF. The chain uses TRBV2 and TRBJ1-4, with a weak D call TRBD1 (6 bases). V was trimmed by 6 bases and J by 8 bases, leaving 19 bases between them. Germline CDR1 and CDR2: SNHLY and FYNNEI. CDR3 length: 15 residues.

The genes are TRBV29-1 and TRBJ1-4; D gene uncertain. V lost 6 bases to trimming and J lost 5 bases, with 19 bases between them. The CDR3 extends over 15 amino acids. Germline-derived CDR1 and CDR2 are SQVTM and ANQGSEA. CDR3 DNA sequence: TGCAGCGTGACCCTGACGTCCGGGTCGAATGAAAAACTGTTTTTT. This gives the protein CSVTLTSGSNEKLFF.

This clone was recorded once. The V gene is TRBV6-2 or TRBV6-3, the J gene TRBJ2-1, with 10 bases fitting TRBD2. Trimming at V came to 2 bases and at J to 1 base, leaving 2 bases not matched to a gene. This CDR3 contains 16 residues. Germline values: CDR1 MNHEY, CDR2 SVGEGT. In nucleotides, the CDR3 is TGTGCCAGCAGTTACCCACTAGCGGGATCCTACAATGAGCAGTTCTTC. Translation gives CASSYPLAGSYNEQFF.

The V gene is TRBV7-6, the J gene TRBJ2-3, with TRBD1 matching 8 bases. The trim removed 2 bases at V and 0 bases at J, leaving 7 bases unmatched. Per germline, CDR1 SGHVS and CDR2 FNYEAQ. CDR3 length: 17 residues. The CDR3 loop reads CASSLNPDRDSTDTQYF. DNA for the CDR3: TGTGCCAGCAGCTTAAACCCGGACAGGGATAGCACAGATACGCAGTATTTT.

This sequence joins TRBV27 and TRBJ1-2; TRBD1 aligns across 9 bases. The CDR3 has 16 amino acids. In germline, CDR1 is MNHEY, CDR2 SMNVEV (reference sequence). Trimming took 4 bases from V and 4 from J; bases not matched to a gene: 10. The CDR3: CASSSGTGTEGYGYTF. The CDR3 coding sequence is TGTGCCAGCAGTTCCGGGACAGGGACGGAGGGCTATGGCTACACCTTC.

The rearrangement links TRBV3-1 (or the pseudogene TRBV3-2) to TRBJ2-1, with 7 positions matching TRBD2. The CDR3 runs 16 residues. V shed 7 bases, J shed 8 bases, and the junction held 17 bases outside the gene matches. Germline CDR1 is LGHDT and CDR2 is YNNKEL (reference sequence). The CDR3 reads CASTQSPSRGRDEQFF. CDR3 bases: TGTGCCAGCACTCAAAGTCCATCCCGGGGGAGGGATGAGCAGTTCTTC.

The rearrangement joins TRBV11-1 to TRBJ1-2, with a possible D match to TRBD1 (6 bases). The length of the CDR3 is 14 residues. The V gene lost 0 bases and the J gene lost 4 bases, with 9 bases spanning the gap. Germline assignment: CDR1 SGHAT and CDR2 FQDESV (reference sequence). CDR3 in DNA: TGTGCCAGCAGCTTAGCCAGGGGAAGCTATGGCTACACCTTC. Translating it yields CASSLARGSYGYTF.

The chain combines TRBV5-4 with TRBJ1-4, with D possibly being TRBD1 (6 bases). The V end lost 3 bases, the J end lost 5 bases, and 17 bases lay between the germline ends. Germline CDR1 and CDR2: SGHNT and YYREEE (reference sequence). The CDR3 length is 16 residues. The CDR3 reads CASSSTVTGSNEKLFF. CDR3 nucleotide sequence: TGTGCCAGCAGCTCCACGGTAACAGGGTCGAATGAAAAACTGTTTTTT.

The sample holds a few counts of this clone. The chain couples TRBV7-6 to TRBJ2-1, with TRBD2 matching over 7 bases. With 3 bases clipped from V and 0 bases from J, the junction kept 8 bases outside the gene matches. This CDR3 is built from 17 residues. Germline V gives CDR1 SGHVS, CDR2 FNYEAQ. This chain's CDR3 is CASSLGGSSISYNEQFF. Here the CDR3 DNA reads TGTGCCAGCAGCTTGGGGGGGAGCTCTATCTCCTACAATGAGCAGTTCTTC.

This clone was seen a few times. The V and J genes are TRBV5-1 and TRBJ1-6; TRBD1 is a possible D gene (6 bases). The CDR3 spans 16 residues. Germline-derived CDR1 and CDR2 are SGHRS and YFSETQ. V lost 5 bases and J 7 bases, leaving 19 bases between the germline ends. The CDR3 spells CASSWGTPQGNSPLHF. The CDR3 region has the DNA TGCGCCAGCAGTTGGGGGACACCTCAGGGGAATTCACCCCTCCACTTT.

This sequence joins TRBV28 and TRBJ1-5; D gene uncertain. The CDR3 has 19 residues. V dropped 4 bases and J dropped 0 bases, with 22 bases sitting between them. Germline-derived CDR1 and CDR2 are MDHEN and SYDVKM. The CDR3 loop is CASSWRRFVSRYSNQPQHF. The DNA of the CDR3 is TGTGCCAGCAGTTGGCGCAGGTTTGTTTCTCGATATAGCAATCAGCCCCAGCATTTT.